This is a list of T cell receptor beta chains from one sample in a study of a mutant IDH1 vaccine in newly diagnosed glioma. Sequencing used immunoSEQ multiplex PCR; TCRdb keeps in-frame clones, though not all of them. The data hold tens of thousands of clones, with 80% to 90% observed a single time. These receptors have no known antigen. The sample in question was PBMCs, obtained from a glioma patient whose treatment included an IDH1 peptide vaccine. These receptors all stem from a man aged 40-50 years with glioma. CDR3s include the opening cysteine and the closing phenylalanine or tryptophan. Each record gives: V gene, clone size, D gene, J gene, CDR3 DNA, CDR3 protein. A D gene is named only where the DNA matches it firmly. Where a row states a size, it is once, few, many or the class of an expanded clone; other rows omit it.

>TRBV5-1|few|-|TRBJ2-3
TGCGCCAGCTATCCAGGGGTAGGGACAGATACGCAGTATTTT
CASYPGVGTDTQYF
>TRBV7-6|once|-|TRBJ2-1
TGTGCCAGCGGACCCTCGTTGGGGGCGCATTACAATGAGCAGTTCTTC
CASGPSLGAHYNEQFF
>TRBV4-1|-|-|TRBJ1-6
TGCGCCAGCAGCCAAGAGTGGAGGGGCCCCTTCTATAATTCACCCCTCCACTTT
CASSQEWRGPFYNSPLHF
>TRBV6-1|-|TRBD1|TRBJ2-2
TGTGCCAGCCCTCCGACAGGGGTGGCCGGGGAGCTGTTTTTT
CASPPTGVAGELFF
>TRBV29-1|-|-|TRBJ1-4
TGCAGCGTGAGACAGCCCCTACTTGAAAAACTGTTTTTT
CSVRQPLLEKLFF
>TRBV5-4|few|-|TRBJ2-2
TGTGCCAGCAGCCCGGGGGGCTGGCGGGGGAAGGGCGGGGAGCTGTTTTTT
CASSPGGWRGKGGELFF
>TRBV9|-|TRBD2|TRBJ2-2
TGTGCCAGCAGCGTAGCTTTGCGGGGGGCTGACGGGGAGCTGTTTTTT
CASSVALRGADGELFF
>TRBV10-1|-|TRBD1|TRBJ1-1
TGCGCCAGCAGGCTGGACAGGGAAGGGCGGACTGAAGCTTTCTTT
CASRLDREGRTEAFF
>TRBV19|-|-|TRBJ2-7
TGTGCCAGTAGTTCCGAGGGAAGTCCCTCCTACGAGCAGTACTTC
CASSSEGSPSYEQYF
>TRBV2|-|TRBD1|TRBJ2-3
TGTGCCAGCAGTGGGGGGACAGGGCGAGTAGATACGCAGTATTTT
CASSGGTGRVDTQYF
>TRBV5-1|-|-|TRBJ2-1
TGCGCCAGCAGCCATCTTGGGGGTTCTAATGAGCAGTTCTTC
CASSHLGGSNEQFF
>TRBV11-3|-|-|TRBJ2-7
TGTGCCAGCAGCCCCCATCCAAGCTCCTACGAGCAGTACTTC
CASSPHPSSYEQYF
>TRBV11-3|-|-|TRBJ1-1
TGTGCCAGCAGCTTAGAAGGGAAGGGCAAAGCTTTCTTT
CASSLEGKGKAFF
>TRBV19|once|TRBD1|TRBJ2-7
TGTGCCAGTAGTGCCCTGCAGGGGGCACAGCAGTACTTC
CASSALQGAQQYF
>TRBV28|-|-|TRBJ2-7
TGTGCCAGCAGTTTTCCTTCCTACGAGCAGTACTTC
CASSFPSYEQYF
>TRBV2|-|-|TRBJ2-5
TGTGCCAGCCCCGAGAGGCGGGGAGAGACCCAGTACTTC
CASPERRGETQYF
>TRBV14|-|-|TRBJ1-2
TGTGCCAGCAGCCAAGGGTTTGGCTACACCTTC
CASSQGFGYTF
>TRBV5-1|-|-|TRBJ1-1
TGCGCCAGCAGCCAGGAAGCCATGCGGGCCACTGAAGCTTTCTTT
CASSQEAMRATEAFF
>TRBV5-3|-|TRBD2|TRBJ2-1
TGTGCCAGAAGCTTTGACGGGCCTGAAATGTCTCCTAGCGGGTACCCCAATGAGCAGTTCTTC
CARSFDGPEMSPSGYPNEQFF
>TRBV7-9|-|-|TRBJ2-1
TGTGCCAGCAGCTTATCCCAAGGGAATGAGCAGTTCTTC
CASSLSQGNEQFF
>TRBV2|-|TRBD1|TRBJ1-5
TGTGCCAGCAGTGTGGACAGGGGCCATCAGCCCCAGCATTTT
CASSVDRGHQPQHF
>TRBV18|few|-|TRBJ1-3
TGTGCCAGCTCACCACCTGGGGACTCTGGAAACACCATATATTTT
CASSPPGDSGNTIYF
>TRBV25-1|-|-|TRBJ1-1
TGTGCCAGCAGTAGGATTGGCGGCGGGGTCGCTGAAGCTTTCTTT
CASSRIGGGVAEAFF
>TRBV29-1|few|-|TRBJ2-1
TGCAGCGTTGTCCCCGAACTCCTCTACAATGAGCAGTTCTTC
CSVVPELLYNEQFF
>TRBV2|-|-|TRBJ1-1
TGTGCCAGCAGTTATTCAACCAACACTGAAGCTTTCTTT
CASSYSTNTEAFF
>TRBV28|-|-|TRBJ2-7
TGTGCCAGCAGTGGAGTGGCTAGTAGGCTCGGGCAGTACTTC
CASSGVASRLGQYF
>TRBV6-6|-|-|TRBJ1-2
TGTGCCAGCAGTTACTCCACTAATACACATAACTATGGCTACACCTTC
CASSYSTNTHNYGYTF
>TRBV5-1|-|-|TRBJ1-2
TGCGCCAGCAGCTTCTCTACAGCTCCTAACTATGGCTACACCTTC
CASSFSTAPNYGYTF
>TRBV11-3|-|-|TRBJ2-3
TGTGCCAGCAGCGAAGGACGGAGCACAGATACGCAGTATTTT
CASSEGRSTDTQYF
>TRBV30|few|-|TRBJ1-1
TGTGCCTGGAGTGTACGACCCGGGGAGGGAGGAACAGCTTTCTTT
CAWSVRPGEGGTAFF
>TRBV5-3|-|-|TRBJ1-4
TGTGCCAGAAGCTTTTATAATGAAAAACTGTTTTTT
CARSFYNEKLFF
>TRBV5-4|-|-|TRBJ1-3
TGTGCCAGCCGCTCCTGGGGCAATGGAAACACCATATATTTT
CASRSWGNGNTIYF
>TRBV5-1|-|TRBD1|TRBJ2-6
TGCGCCAGCAGCAGGTACGGGACAGATGGCTCTGGGGCCAACGTCCTGACTTTC
CASSRYGTDGSGANVLTF
>TRBV6-5|-|-|TRBJ2-5
TGTGCCAGCAGTTACAAGGGTCGGGAGACCCAGTACTTC
CASSYKGRETQYF
>TRBV19|-|-|TRBJ2-7
TGTGCCAGTAGTATAGATCGGGCCAGCTACGAGCAGTACTTC
CASSIDRASYEQYF
>TRBV4-3|-|-|TRBJ2-5
TGCGCCAGCAGCCAAGTTAAGGGGTTTCGCTGGGAAGAGACCCAGTACTTC
CASSQVKGFRWEETQYF
>TRBV19|-|-|TRBJ2-1
TGTGCCAGTAGTCCCGGGGCGGGTGAGCAGTTCTTC
CASSPGAGEQFF
>TRBV10-2|once|TRBD2|TRBJ2-1
TGCGCCAGCATTAAGCGGGAGCCCTACAATGAGCAGTTCTTC
CASIKREPYNEQFF
>TRBV10-3|-|-|TRBJ1-2
TGTGCCATCAGGGGAATTAACTATGGCTACACCTTC
CAIRGINYGYTF
>TRBV11-3|-|TRBD2|TRBJ2-5
TGTGCCAGCAGCCCGGGACTAGCCTCTGCAGAGACCCAGTACTTC
CASSPGLASAETQYF
>TRBV28|-|TRBD2|TRBJ2-7
TGTGCCAGCACTTTTTGGGGACTAGGGCACGAGCAGTACTTC
CASTFWGLGHEQYF
>TRBV29-1|-|-|TRBJ2-2
TGCAGCGTTGAGGCTGGGATCCGGACCGGGGAGCTGTTTTTT
CSVEAGIRTGELFF
>TRBV6-4|-|TRBD1|TRBJ1-2
TGTGCCAGCAGTCTCGACAGGGAAGGGATGTATGGCTACACCTTC
CASSLDREGMYGYTF
>TRBV10-2|few|-|TRBJ1-2
TGCGCCAGCAGTGAGTCCCGGGGGCGGACCGGGGGCTACACCTTC
CASSESRGRTGGYTF
>TRBV19|-|TRBD2|TRBJ2-3
TGTGCCAGTATTTCGGGACTAGCGGGGGGAGATACGCAGTATTTT
CASISGLAGGDTQYF